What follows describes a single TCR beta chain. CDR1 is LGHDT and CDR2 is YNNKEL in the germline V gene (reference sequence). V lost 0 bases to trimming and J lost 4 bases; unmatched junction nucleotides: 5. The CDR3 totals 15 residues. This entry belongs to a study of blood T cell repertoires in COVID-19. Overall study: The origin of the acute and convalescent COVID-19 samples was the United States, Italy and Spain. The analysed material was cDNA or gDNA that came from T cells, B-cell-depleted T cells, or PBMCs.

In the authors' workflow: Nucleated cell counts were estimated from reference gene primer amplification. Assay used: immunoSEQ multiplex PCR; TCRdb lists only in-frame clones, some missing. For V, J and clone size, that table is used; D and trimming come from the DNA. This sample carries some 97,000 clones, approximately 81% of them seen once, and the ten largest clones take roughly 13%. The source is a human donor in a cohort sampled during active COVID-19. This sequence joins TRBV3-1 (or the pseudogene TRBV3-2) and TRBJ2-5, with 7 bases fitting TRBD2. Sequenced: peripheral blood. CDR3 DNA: TGTGCCAGCAGCCAAGAAAGCGGGGAGGGAGAGACCCAGTACTTC. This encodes CASSQESGEGETQYF.